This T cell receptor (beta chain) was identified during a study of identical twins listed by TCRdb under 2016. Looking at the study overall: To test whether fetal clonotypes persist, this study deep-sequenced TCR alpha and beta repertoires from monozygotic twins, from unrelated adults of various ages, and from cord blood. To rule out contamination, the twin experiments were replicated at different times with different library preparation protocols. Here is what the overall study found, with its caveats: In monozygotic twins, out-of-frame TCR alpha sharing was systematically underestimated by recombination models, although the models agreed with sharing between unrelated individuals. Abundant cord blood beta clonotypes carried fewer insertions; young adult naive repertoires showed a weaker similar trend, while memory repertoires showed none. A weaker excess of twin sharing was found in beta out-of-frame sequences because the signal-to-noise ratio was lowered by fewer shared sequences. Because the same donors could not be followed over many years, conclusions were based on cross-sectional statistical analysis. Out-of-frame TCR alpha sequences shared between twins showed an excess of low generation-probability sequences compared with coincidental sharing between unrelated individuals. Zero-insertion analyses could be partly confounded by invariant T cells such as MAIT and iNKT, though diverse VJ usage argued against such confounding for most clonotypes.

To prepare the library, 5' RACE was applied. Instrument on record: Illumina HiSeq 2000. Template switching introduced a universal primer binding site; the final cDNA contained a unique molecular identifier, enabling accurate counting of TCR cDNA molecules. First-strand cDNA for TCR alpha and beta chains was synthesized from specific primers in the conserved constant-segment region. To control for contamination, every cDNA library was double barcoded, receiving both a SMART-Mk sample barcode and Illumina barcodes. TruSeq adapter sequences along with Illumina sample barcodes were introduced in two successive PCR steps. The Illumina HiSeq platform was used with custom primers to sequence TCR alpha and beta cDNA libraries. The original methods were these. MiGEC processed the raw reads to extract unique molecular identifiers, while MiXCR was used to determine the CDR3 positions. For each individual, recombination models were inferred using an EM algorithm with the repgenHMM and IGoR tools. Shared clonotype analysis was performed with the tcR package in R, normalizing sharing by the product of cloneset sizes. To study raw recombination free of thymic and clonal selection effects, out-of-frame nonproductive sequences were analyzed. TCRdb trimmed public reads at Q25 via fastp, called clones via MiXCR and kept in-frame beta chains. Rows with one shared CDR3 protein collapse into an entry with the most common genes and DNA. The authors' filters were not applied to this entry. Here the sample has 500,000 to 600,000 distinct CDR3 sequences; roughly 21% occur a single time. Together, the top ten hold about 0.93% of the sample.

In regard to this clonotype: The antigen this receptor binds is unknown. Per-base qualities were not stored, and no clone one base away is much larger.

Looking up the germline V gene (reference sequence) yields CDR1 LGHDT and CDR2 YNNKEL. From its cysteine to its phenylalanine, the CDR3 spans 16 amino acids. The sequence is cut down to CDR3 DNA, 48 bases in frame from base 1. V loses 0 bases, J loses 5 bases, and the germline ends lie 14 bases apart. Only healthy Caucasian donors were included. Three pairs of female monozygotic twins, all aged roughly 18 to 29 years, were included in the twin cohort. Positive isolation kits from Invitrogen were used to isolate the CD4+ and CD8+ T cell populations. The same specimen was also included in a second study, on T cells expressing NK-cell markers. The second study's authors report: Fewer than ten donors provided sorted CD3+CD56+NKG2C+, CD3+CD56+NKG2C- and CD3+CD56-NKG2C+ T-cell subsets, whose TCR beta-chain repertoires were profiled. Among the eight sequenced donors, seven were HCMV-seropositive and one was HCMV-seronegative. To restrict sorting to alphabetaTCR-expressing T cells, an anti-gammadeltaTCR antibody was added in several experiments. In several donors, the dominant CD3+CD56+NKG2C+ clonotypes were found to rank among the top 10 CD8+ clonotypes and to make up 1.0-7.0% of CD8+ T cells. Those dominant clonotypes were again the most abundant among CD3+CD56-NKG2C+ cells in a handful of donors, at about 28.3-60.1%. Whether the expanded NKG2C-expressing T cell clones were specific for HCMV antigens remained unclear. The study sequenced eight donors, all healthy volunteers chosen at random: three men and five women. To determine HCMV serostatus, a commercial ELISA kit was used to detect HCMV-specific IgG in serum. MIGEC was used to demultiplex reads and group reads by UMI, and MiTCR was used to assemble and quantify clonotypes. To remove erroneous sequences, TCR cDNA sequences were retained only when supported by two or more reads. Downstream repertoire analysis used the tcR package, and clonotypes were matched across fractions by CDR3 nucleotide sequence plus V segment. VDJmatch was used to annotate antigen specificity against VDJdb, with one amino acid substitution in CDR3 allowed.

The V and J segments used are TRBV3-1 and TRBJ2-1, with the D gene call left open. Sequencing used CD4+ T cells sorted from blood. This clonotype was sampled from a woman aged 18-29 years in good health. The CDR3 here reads CASSQDPRRPNNEQFF. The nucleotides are TGTGCCAGCAGCCAAGATCCCCGACGGCCCAACAATGAGCAGTTCTTC.